This TCR beta chain was retrieved from a study of beta chain features in type 1 diabetes. The study, taken as a whole, reports: More deletions and fewer insertions at VDJ junctions were seen in type 1 diabetes patients. When Type 1 diabetes patients were examined, their TCRB CDR3s proved moderately but significantly shorter in all four CD4+ subsets.

The sequenced template was cDNA made from the entire isolated RNA. Reads from naive, central memory and regulatory T cell samples averaged about 3.9 million. Sequencing was performed with immunoSEQ multiplex PCR; in TCRdb, only in-frame clones are kept and a portion is missing. Here the sample spans approximately 600,000 clones, 9.5% to 15% being singletons. Notes on this clone: Its target is unknown.

CDR1 and CDR2 from the germline V gene are SGDLS and YYNGEE. V lost 4 bases, J lost 3 bases, and 7 bases stayed unmatched. CDR3 size: 15 residues. The TCR sequence derives from a man aged 30 to 45 with type 1 diabetes. The sample consisted of naive CD4+ T cells from blood. V and J are TRBV9 and TRBJ1-2; the match to TRBD1 covers 9 bases. The CDR3 region is CASSRGQGLYYGYTF. CDR3 sequence (DNA): TGTGCCAGCAGCAGGGGACAGGGCCTTTACTATGGCTACACCTTC.